The entry below gives a single TCR beta chain sequence along with its context. What it recognizes is unknown. This entry belongs to a study of T cell responses to AZD1222 COVID-19 vaccine. Overall study findings and caveats: Nearly half of spike-specific TCRs reportedly target unmutated variant regions. Sampling that yielded the repertoires occurred only after the peak T cell response.

TCRdb keeps only in-frame clones here, not all; method: immunoSEQ multiplex PCR. The profile covers 85,000 to 90,000 clones, with roughly nine tenths appearing a single time and just under 5% taken by the ten largest. This CDR3 spans 15 amino acids. Per germline, CDR1 MNHEY and CDR2 SVGAGI. The V and J ends lost 8 bases and 4 bases respectively, with 18 bases between them. Sequenced material: peripheral blood, taken 28 days after the second AZD1222 dose. V is TRBV6-5 and J is TRBJ1-3; D remains unclear. The sequence came from an adult who received the AZD1222 COVID-19 vaccine. In nucleotides, the CDR3 is TGTGCCAGCTATAATCCCCTCACCCCCGGAAACACCATATATTTT. Translation: CASYNPLTPGNTIYF.